What follows are 24 T cell receptor beta chains derived from one specimen sequenced in a study of shared clonotypes between healthy human individuals. The table came from immunoSEQ multiplex PCR; TCRdb's copy has only in-frame clones and leaves some out. The table shows 1,100,000 or so clones, with about 80% occurring only once. The sample consisted of memory CD4+ T cells from PBMCs. Indicated subset: CD45RA-negative fraction. The receptors were sampled from a young man in good health. Some clones in this sample may be carry-over from other donors' samples.

The V call is TRBV5-1, the J call TRBJ2-2; D is tentatively TRBD1 or TRBD2 (6 bases each). From germline, CDR1 is SGHRS and CDR2 YFSETQ. Trimming took 2 bases from V and 0 from J, leaving 11 bases between them. This CDR3 region has 16 residues. The CDR3 DNA sequence: TGCGCCAGCAGCTTCGCGGGACAAACGAACACCGGGGAGCTGTTTTTT. It codes for CASSFAGQTNTGELFF.

The genes are TRBV5-1 and TRBJ2-1; D is undetermined. CDR1 SGHRS and CDR2 YFSETQ come from the germline V gene. The CDR3 length is 11 residues. Trimming cost V 4 bases and J 7 bases, with 6 bases left between them. The CDR3 DNA is TGCGCCAGCAGCGTACAGAATGAGCAGTTCTTC. Its protein is CASSVQNEQFF.

The chain has TRBV30 and TRBJ1-3, with D perhaps TRBD1 (6 bases). Trimming took off 4 bases at V and 9 bases at J, with 19 bases between the two ends. The germline gives CDR1 GTSNPN, CDR2 SVGIG (reference sequence). This CDR3 has 14 residues. Here the CDR3 reads CAWTVKGVVITIYF. The CDR3 DNA reads TGTGCCTGGACAGTGAAGGGGGTAGTAATCACCATATATTTT.

This chain links TRBV28 with TRBJ1-2, with D maybe TRBD1 (5 bases). The V gene's germline CDR1 is MDHEN and CDR2 SYDVKM. The CDR3 has 13 amino acids. V lost 2 bases, J lost 8 bases, and 12 bases lay in between. CDR3 sequence: CASSLDRGNGYTF. The CDR3 nucleotides are TGTGCCAGCAGTTTAGATCGGGGGAACGGCTACACCTTC.

This clone was detected only a few times. The chain is built from TRBV5-6 and TRBJ2-1, with 10 bases identical to TRBD2. CDR1 is SGHDT, CDR2 YYEEEE, per germline. Trimming removed 5 bases from V and 7 bases from J; junction bases left unmatched: 12. The CDR3 has 16 amino acids. Here the CDR3 DNA reads TGTGCCAGCAGAAATGAGACTAGCGGGTCGAGTAATGAGCAGTTCTTC. The encoded protein is CASRNETSGSSNEQFF.

The rearrangement joins TRBV15 to TRBJ2-1; D ambiguous. This CDR3 contains 14 residues. V was cut by 1 base and J by 2 bases, with 6 bases left in between. In germline, CDR1 is LNHNV, CDR2 YYDKDF (reference sequence). In DNA form, the CDR3 reads TGTGCCACCAGCAGAGCCTTTGCCTACAATGAGCAGTTCTTC. This sequence encodes CATSRAFAYNEQFF.

This clone has just one count. The chain joins TRBV7-9 to TRBJ2-3; 9 positions agree with TRBD2. Germline V gives CDR1 SEHNR, CDR2 FQNEAQ (reference sequence). With V trimmed by 3 bases and J by 4 bases, 5 bases remained unmatched. This CDR3 contains 15 residues. The CDR3 DNA sequence: TGTGCCAGCAGCTTTTTTAGCGGGAGCCCAGATACGCAGTATTTT. It translates to CASSFFSGSPDTQYF.

The chain uses TRBV7-2 and TRBJ1-1; no definite D call. Germline values: CDR1 SGHTA, CDR2 FQGNSA. Trimming stripped 5 bases from V and 4 bases from J, with 17 bases between. The CDR3 length is 15 residues. Written as DNA, the CDR3 is TGTGCCAGCAGCGACGACCAGGATGTCGTCACTGAAGCTTTCTTT. Its protein is CASSDDQDVVTEAFF.

This rearrangement joins TRBV25-1 to TRBJ2-7; D is possibly TRBD1 or TRBD2 (5 bases each). Trimming took 1 base from V and 3 from J, leaving 19 bases between them. CDR1 is MGHDK and CDR2 is SYGVNS in the germline V gene. This CDR3 is 17 amino acids long. The CDR3 bases are TGTGCCAGCAGTGAATCACCTTCGGGGACGCGTGTCTACGAGCAGTACTTC. It translates to CASSESPSGTRVYEQYF.

This clone was counted between two and nine times. The chain recombines TRBV7-7 with TRBJ1-1; TRBD1 agrees at 7 bases. The junction had 10 bases not matched to a gene; V was cut back by 0 bases and J by 6 bases. The CDR3 totals 16 residues. In germline, CDR1 is SSHAT, CDR2 FNYEAQ (reference sequence). The DNA of the CDR3 is TGTGCCAGCAGCTTAGCGCCGACAGGGCCGGGAGCTGAAGCTTTCTTT. Protein sequence: CASSLAPTGPGAEAFF. The full variable domain, in which reference TRBV7-7 and TRBJ1-1 provide the parts outside the CDR3, is GAGVSQSPRYKVTKRGQDVTLRCDPISSHATLYWYQQALGQGPEFLTYFNYEAQPDKSGLPSDRFSAERPEGSISTLTIQRTEQRDSAMYRCASSLAPTGPGAEAFFGQGTRLTVV.

This clone was detected a few times. Other DNA sequences in this specimen translate into the identical CDR3. The gene calls are TRBV2 and TRBJ2-7; 7 bases agree with TRBD2. Per the germline V gene, CDR1 is SNHLY and CDR2 is FYNNEI. J gave up 0 bases and V 4 bases, and 3 bases lay outside the gene matches. The CDR3 has 14 amino acids. CDR3 region: CASSVGGSSYEQYF. CDR3 DNA: TGTGCCAGCAGTGTCGGCGGGAGCTCCTACGAGCAGTACTTC.

This clone has only one observation. This chain uses TRBV9 with TRBJ2-1, with 7 bases identical to TRBD1. Germline V gene data show CDR1 as SGDLS and CDR2 as YYNGEE. This CDR3 comprises 15 residues. With V trimmed by 7 bases and J by 7 bases, 14 bases remained unmatched. The CDR3 protein is CASSTTGTVTNEQFF. In nucleotides, the CDR3 is TGTGCCAGCTCCACCACCGGGACAGTAACGAATGAGCAGTTCTTC.

The chain combines TRBV4-1 with TRBJ2-2; TRBD2 matches at 14 bases. The CDR3 runs to 18 residues. Germline CDR1 and CDR2: MGHRA and YSYEKL. With 2 bases clipped from V and 8 bases from J, the junction kept 10 bases outside the gene matches. CDR3 sequence: CASSQPPGTSGRSGELFF. As DNA, the CDR3 is TGCGCCAGCAGCCAACCCCCTGGGACTAGCGGGAGATCGGGGGAGCTGTTTTTT.

The chain links TRBV29-1 to TRBJ2-6, with D unclear. Trimming took 7 bases from V and 2 from J, leaving 6 bases between them. Germline CDR1 is SQVTM and CDR2 is ANQGSEA. This CDR3 has 12 residues. CDR3 protein: CSAVTGANVLTF. CDR3 nucleotides: TGCAGCGCCGTGACTGGGGCCAACGTCCTGACTTTC.

The chain carries TRBV5-1 and TRBJ1-1; possibly TRBD1 for D (5 bases). The V gene's germline CDR1 is SGHRS and CDR2 YFSETQ. The germline V and J ends were trimmed by 0 bases and 1 base, with 13 bases remaining between them. The CDR3 is made up of 16 amino acids. The CDR3, as DNA: TGCGCCAGCAGCTTGGAGGGGATGGCGGCGAACACTGAAGCTTTCTTT. This encodes CASSLEGMAANTEAFF.

This rearrangement joins TRBV4-1 to TRBJ2-5; no definite D call. The CDR3 sequence is 14 residues long. Trimming stripped 2 bases from V and 2 bases from J, with 9 bases between. The germline V gene has CDR1 MGHRA and CDR2 YSYEKL. CDR3 in amino acids: CASSQTGRQETQYF. The CDR3 DNA sequence: TGCGCCAGCAGCCAAACCGGCAGACAAGAGACCCAGTACTTC.

J is TRBJ2-7 and V is TRBV4-1, with TRBD2 identical over 10 bases. The V gene's germline CDR1 is MGHRA and CDR2 YSYEKL. CDR3 length equals 16 residues. The junction had 9 bases not matched to a gene; V was cut back by 4 bases and J by 3 bases. In DNA, the CDR3 is TGCGCCAGCAGCCCCACGCGGGCTAGCGGGAGCTACGAGCAGTACTTC. As protein: CASSPTRASGSYEQYF.

V gene TRBV10-1 combines with J gene TRBJ1-5; D may be TRBD1 (6 bases). The V end lost 3 bases, the J end lost 2 bases, and 11 bases lay between the germline ends. The CDR3 spans 15 residues. Germline V gene sequence: CDR1 WNHNN, CDR2 SYGVQD (reference sequence). The CDR3 is CASSDGGPGNQPQHF. The CDR3 bases are TGCGCCAGCAGTGATGGGGGGCCTGGCAATCAGCCCCAGCATTTT.

The chain has TRBV5-1 and TRBJ1-2; D unclear. V was cut by 3 bases and J by 5 bases, with 20 bases left in between. This CDR3 contains 16 residues. CDR1 is SGHRS and CDR2 is YFSETQ in the germline V gene. This chain's CDR3 is CASSSQREGRSYGYTF. CDR3 nucleotides: TGCGCCAGCAGCTCCCAACGTGAGGGAAGGAGTTATGGCTACACCTTC.

This sequence joins TRBV5-4 and TRBJ2-2; tentatively, D is TRBD1 or TRBD2 (5 bases each). Trimming took off 2 bases at V and 6 bases at J, with 14 bases between the two ends. This CDR3 has 15 amino acids. Germline V CDR1 and CDR2: SGHNT, YYREEE (reference sequence). In DNA form, the CDR3 reads TGTGCCAGCAGCTTTCAGACCGGGGCAGCCGGGGAGCTGTTTTTT. Its protein is CASSFQTGAAGELFF.

The V gene is TRBV2, the J gene TRBJ1-5, with TRBD1 as a possible D gene (6 bases). CDR3 length: 15 residues. The V end lost 5 bases, the J end lost 5 bases, and 16 bases lay between the germline ends. Per germline, CDR1 SNHLY and CDR2 FYNNEI. CDR3 region: CASSQEGGGYQPQHF. CDR3 sequence (DNA): TGTGCCAGCAGTCAGGAGGGGGGGGGCTATCAGCCCCAGCATTTT.

This clone was detected only once. The V call is TRBV5-1, the J call TRBJ1-2; tentative D call: TRBD1 (5 bases). V was shortened by 0 bases and J by 7 bases, with 13 bases between the two germline ends. Germline V gene sequence: CDR1 SGHRS, CDR2 YFSETQ. The CDR3 spans 14 residues. The chain's CDR3 is CASSLGGDDSGYTF. For the CDR3, the DNA is TGCGCCAGCAGCTTGGGAGGGGACGATAGTGGCTACACCTTC. Looking up the rest from reference TRBV5-1 and TRBJ1-2 gives the full variable domain: KAGVTQTPRYLIKTRGQQVTLSCSPISGHRSVSWYQQTPGQGLQFLFEYFSETQRNKGNFPGRFSGRQFSNSRSEMNVSTLELGDSALYLCASSLGGDDSGYTFGSGTRLTVV.

The chain uses TRBV7-9 and TRBJ2-1, with 8 nucleotides matching TRBD2. Unmatched junction bases numbered 17, after V lost 6 bases and J lost 10 bases. There are 16 residues in the CDR3. CDR1 is SEHNR, CDR2 FQNEAQ, per germline (reference sequence). CDR3 protein: CASSPLIGGANEEQFF. CDR3 DNA: TGTGCCAGCAGTCCCCTCATCGGGGGGGCAAATGAGGAGCAGTTCTTC.

The CDR3 DNA follows: TGCGCCAGCAGCTTGAGGCAGAACACCGGGGAGCTGTTTTTT. It is translated as CASSLRQNTGELFF. This chain uses TRBV5-1 with TRBJ2-2; D call uncertain. Trimming removed 1 base from V and 1 base from J, with 5 bases in between. The CDR3 extends over 14 amino acids. Germline lookup yields CDR1 SGHRS and CDR2 YFSETQ.